This TCR beta chain emerged from a study of blood T cell repertoires in COVID-19. Study background: Samples came from the United States, Italy and Spain, spanning acute and convalescent COVID-19. Nucleic acid was either cDNA or gDNA, and it came from T cells, B-cell-depleted T cells, or PBMCs.

Assay: immunoSEQ multiplex PCR; the TCRdb copy retains only in-frame clones and omits some. This sample has roughly 340,000 clones, with under 95% found just once. The CDR3 has 18 amino acids. Germline assignment: CDR1 SGHAT and CDR2 FQNNGV. V trimming: 6 bases; J trimming: 1 base; junction bases outside the gene matches: 15. The rearrangement links TRBV11-2 to TRBJ1-1; 9 bases agree with TRBD1. The sample comprised peripheral blood. This receptor was identified in a young woman who had recovered from COVID-19. CDR3 sequence reads: CASRPRLWTGAGNTEAFF. The CDR3 DNA reads as TGTGCCAGCAGACCACGACTATGGACAGGGGCCGGGAACACTGAAGCTTTCTTT.